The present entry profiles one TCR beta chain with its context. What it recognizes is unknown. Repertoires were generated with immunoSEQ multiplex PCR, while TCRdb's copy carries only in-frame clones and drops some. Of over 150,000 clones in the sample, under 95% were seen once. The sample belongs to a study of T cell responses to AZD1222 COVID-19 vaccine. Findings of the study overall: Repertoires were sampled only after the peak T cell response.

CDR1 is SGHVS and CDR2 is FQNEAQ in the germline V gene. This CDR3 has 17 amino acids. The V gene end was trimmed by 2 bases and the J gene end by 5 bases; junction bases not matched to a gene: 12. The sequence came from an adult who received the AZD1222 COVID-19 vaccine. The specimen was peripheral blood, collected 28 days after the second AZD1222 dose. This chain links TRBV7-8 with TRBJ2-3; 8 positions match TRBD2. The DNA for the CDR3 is TGTGCCAGCAGCTTATCTCTCTGGGCGGGGGGAATAGATACGCAGTATTTT. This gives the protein CASSLSLWAGGIDTQYF.